The clone carrying this T cell receptor (beta chain) was detected ten times or more. Antigen unknown. The study reverse transcribed the entire isolated RNA, so it sequenced expressed TCRB transcripts. Data came from immunoSEQ multiplex PCR; TCRdb stores just in-frame clones and leaves some out. The table includes some 360,000 clones, around 10% detected once. This sample was included in a study of beta chain features in type 1 diabetes. Study-wide findings and caveats: TCRB CDR3s were moderately but significantly shorter in Type 1 diabetes patients in all four CD4+ subsets. Junctions at VDJ sites from type 1 diabetes patients had fewer insertions and more deletions.

The TCR originated in a man aged 25 to 40 with type 1 diabetes. The sequencing sample was made of central memory CD4+ T cells from blood.

The DNA of the CDR3 is TGTGCCAGCAGCCAAGAGCGGCTAGCCAAAAACATTCAGTACTTC. This translates into CASSQERLAKNIQYF. This chain connects TRBV14 to TRBJ2-4; no clear D gene. The germline V gene has CDR1 SGHDN and CDR2 FVKESK. Between the trimmed V and J ends, which lost 0 bases and 0 bases, there was a span of 6 bases. This CDR3 is built from 15 residues.